The 5 T cell receptor beta chains listed next were all sequenced from one sample in a study of a mutant IDH1 vaccine in newly diagnosed glioma. Their specific antigens are unknown. Profiled with immunoSEQ multiplex PCR; TCRdb holds only in-frame clones, not every one. This table has fewer than 30,000 clones, 75% to 90% appearing once. The time point: week 23, last vaccination. With topical imiquimod, each dose of the vaccine consisted of 300 ug of mutant IDH1 20-mer peptide. The source was PBMCs, collected from a glioma patient whose treatment included an IDH1 peptide vaccine. All receptors come from a woman aged 18-29 years with glioma.

V and J are TRBV7-2 and TRBJ2-2; a possible D gene is TRBD1 (5 bases). CDR1 SGHTA and CDR2 FQGNSA come from the germline V gene. The CDR3 is 15 residues long. V dropped 4 bases and J dropped 2 bases, with 11 bases sitting between them. The CDR3 is CASSSGNGNTGELFF. The CDR3 DNA reads TGTGCCAGCAGCTCAGGGAATGGTAACACCGGGGAGCTGTTTTTT.

V is TRBV5-1 and J is TRBJ1-1, with TRBD1 identical over 7 bases. Germline V CDR1 and CDR2: SGHRS, YFSETQ. The CDR3 extends over 15 amino acids. Trimming cost V 0 bases and J 3 bases; bases outside gene matches: 5. The CDR3 coding sequence is TGCGCCAGCAGCTTGGGACAGGGACCCTACACTGAAGCTTTCTTT. Translation gives CASSLGQGPYTEAFF.

The chain uses TRBV6-6 and TRBJ2-3, with 9 bases matching TRBD1. The CDR3 spans 15 residues. From germline, CDR1 is MNHNY and CDR2 SVGAGI (reference sequence). Germline trimming cut 0 bases from V and 7 bases from J; bases unmatched to any gene: 5. Here the CDR3 DNA reads TGTGCCAGCAGTTACTCGACAGGGGGACAATATACGCAGTATTTT. As protein: CASSYSTGGQYTQYF.

The chain uses TRBV4-3 and TRBJ2-1; 9 bases match TRBD2. This CDR3 is 15 amino acids long. With 4 bases clipped from V and 5 bases from J, the junction kept 6 bases outside the gene matches. Germline CDR1 is LGHNA and CDR2 is YSLEER. The CDR3 sequence: CASSPRVAGDNEQFF. In DNA form, the CDR3 reads TGCGCCAGCAGCCCACGGGTAGCGGGGGACAATGAGCAGTTCTTC.

This chain joins TRBV6-4 and TRBJ2-2; 8 bases match TRBD2. V was pared by 0 bases and J by 8 bases, with 5 bases of the junction left unmatched. CDR1 is MRHNA and CDR2 is SNTAGT in the germline V gene. CDR3 length: 15 residues. The CDR3 here is CASSDSASGHGELFF. DNA of the CDR3: TGTGCCAGCAGTGACTCGGCTAGCGGGCATGGGGAGCTGTTTTTT.